The source of this T cell receptor beta chain is a study of blood T cells in healthy people across ages (dated by TCRdb to the mid-2010s). Looking at the study overall: In model experiments, template switching captured about one uniquely barcoded TCR beta cDNA molecule for every two T cells. The donors were split into four age groups: young (average 16 years), middle-aged (about 40), aged (approximately 60) and long-lived (under 85). To avoid experimental bias, donors of different ages were randomly spread across the sequencing lanes. The study analyzed two additional independent replicas of 1 million unique cDNA reads from the same blood draw for two donors, one aged 18 to 30 and one aged 80 or older. Using deep sequencing normalized with unique cDNA molecular identifiers, the study measured how TCR beta repertoire diversity changes with age.

In this sample, this clonotype turned up a few times. Its antigen remains undetermined. The sample holds no much larger clone one base away, and base qualities are not on file. The germline ends are 9 bases apart after V is trimmed by 1 base and J by 5 bases. CDR1 SGHTA and CDR2 FQGNSA were looked up in the germline V gene. Reading from cysteine to phenylalanine, the CDR3 counts 14 amino acids. Just the 42-base CDR3 DNA is kept, in frame starting at base 1. Results and caveats for the whole study, not just this receptor: Conclusive comparison of naive and antigen-experienced compartments was prevented by the profiling of bulk unsorted PBMCs. Observed TCR beta diversity correlated strongly with the percentage of naive T cells measured by flow cytometry. Compared with the aged group, the long-lived group had more naive CD4+ T cells, fewer expanded clones and increased TCR diversity, suggesting age selection. Total diversity estimates from one million sequenced T cells were considered lower bounds and underestimates. Because the CMV infection status of the donors was unknown, age-related changes in expanded clonotypes may potentially have been confounded. As age increased, observed TCR beta diversity per million T cells dropped in a roughly linear way, and a significant reduction was already evident by age around 41.

The roughly 42 donors, aged about 6 to 100 years, were systemically healthy Caucasian individuals from Russia. Each donor gave 9.5 to 10 milliliters of peripheral blood, drawn into EDTA-treated Vacutainer tubes. PBMCs were isolated by Ficoll-Paque density-gradient centrifugation, with at least 7 million obtained per sample. Total RNA was extracted from PBMCs with Trizol reagent, with at least 5.5 micrograms obtained per sample. The percentages of naive CD45RAhigh/CD27high T cells were determined by flow cytometry on a PBMC aliquot from every donor. Receptors were amplified or captured by 5' RACE. TCRdb records Illumina HiSeq 2500 as the sequencer. A second PCR of about 6 to 11 cycles was run with a J-beta primer mix and a sample-barcoded 5' primer. A unique molecular identifier was introduced onto each TCR beta cDNA molecule by a template-switch 5' adaptor carrying 12 random nucleotides. Each sample yielded at least 3 million CDR3-containing paired-end reads. All of the RNA was converted into first-strand cDNA using the Mint cDNA synthesis kit, with a TRBC-specific oligonucleotide serving as the primer. After uracil-DNA glycosylase treatment, a first 18-cycle PCR used universal primers M1SS and BC2_uni_R on all cDNA. Turning to the authors' computational methods: Each sample was normalized by randomly selecting 1 million high-quality reads, each carrying a distinct molecular identifier. Reads sharing molecular identifiers were discarded rather than binned into consensus sequences. MiTCR, run with a Q25 quality threshold and the strictest error-elimination algorithm, handled CDR3 identification, clonotype clustering and error correction. A nonparametric unseen species model with Euler transformation was used to estimate lower-bound total TCR beta diversity. Through fastp at Q25 and MiXCR, TCRdb rebuilt clones from the public reads, retaining in-frame beta chains. Duplicate CDR3 protein sequences are folded into a single record with the most common DNA and genes. The V and J calls come from TCRdb's annotation, not from the publication. This sample lists around 850,000 distinct CDR3 sequences; under 40% were detected once. Jointly, the top ten make up over 10% of the sample.

In this chain, TRBV7-2 is recombined with TRBJ1-5, with the D segment identity uncertain. The sequence was obtained from a man aged 18 to 29 in good health. Sequenced input: blood. The base sequence is TGTGCCAGCAGCTTAGGTAGGAACCATCAGCCCCAGCATTTT. Translation gives CASSLGRNHQPQHF.